This T cell receptor beta chain emerged from a study of patients and donors after allogeneic stem cell transplantation. In TCRdb, the RT-PCR reads were re-called with MiXCR into one record per CDR3 protein. The table has over 400,000 distinct CDR3 sequences, roughly 16% seen once. This clonotype was recorded a few times. With 5 bases removed from V and 4 bases from J, the gap between germline ends came to 14 bases. Germline loops: CDR1 SGHAT, CDR2 FQNNGV. The CDR3 spans 14 residues. The rearrangement links TRBV11-2 to TRBJ1-1, with D unresolved. The sample consisted of blood, either unsorted or a sorted T cell fraction (not recorded which). This clonotype was obtained from a human donor who was either an allogeneic HSCT recipient or a stem cell or donor lymphocyte infusion donor (not recorded which). It is not recorded whose cells these are; they may come from a transplant donor. The CDR3 spells CASSLFKWGTEAFF. The CDR3 DNA sequence: TGTGCCAGCAGCCTCTTCAAATGGGGCACTGAAGCTTTCTTT.